The 32 T cell receptor beta chains below all came from one sample that was sequenced in a study of blood T cell repertoires in COVID-19. TCRdb's table, derived via immunoSEQ multiplex PCR, lists solely in-frame clones and lacks some. Of about 170,000 clones in the sample, around nine tenths were seen once. Sequencing was carried out using peripheral blood. Source of these receptors: an elderly woman with COVID-19, enrolled during active disease.

This sequence joins TRBV29-1 and TRBJ1-2; 8 positions agree with TRBD1. Trimming took 8 bases from V and 6 from J; bases not matched to a gene: 5. The CDR3 covers 11 residues. Germline V gene data show CDR1 as SQVTM and CDR2 as ANQGSEA. This CDR3 is CSSGQGDGYTF. The CDR3 region has the DNA TGCAGCTCAGGACAGGGTGATGGCTACACCTTC.

The rearrangement joins TRBV5-6 to TRBJ2-7, with TRBD1 matching 10 bases. V shed 0 bases and J 2 bases; nucleotides not matched to a gene: 8. Germline lookup yields CDR1 SGHDT and CDR2 YYEEEE. The CDR3 spans 17 residues. The CDR3 loop reads CASSLVGWTGGPYEQYF. The CDR3 DNA reads as TGTGCCAGCAGCTTGGTGGGTTGGACAGGGGGTCCCTACGAGCAGTACTTC.

The V gene is TRBV27, the J gene TRBJ2-7; the match to TRBD1 covers 8 bases. The CDR3 extends over 15 amino acids. Germline lookup yields CDR1 MNHEY and CDR2 SMNVEV (reference sequence). The V segment lost 1 base and the J segment 3 bases; nucleotides outside the gene matches: 5. CDR3: CASSLYATGDYEQYF. The CDR3 bases are TGTGCCAGCAGTTTATATGCGACAGGGGACTACGAGCAGTACTTC.

V is TRBV2 and J is TRBJ2-7, with D perhaps TRBD1 (5 bases). The CDR3 sequence is 13 residues long. V lost 4 bases to trimming and J lost 1 base, with 8 bases between them. The germline V gene encodes CDR1 SNHLY and CDR2 FYNNEI. The CDR3 spells CASSAGQSYEQYF. The CDR3 DNA follows: TGTGCCAGCAGTGCCGGACAATCCTACGAGCAGTACTTC.

The chain is built from TRBV7-9 and TRBJ2-1; 10 nucleotides align to TRBD2. Trimming took 5 bases from V and 14 from J; bases not matched to a gene: 9. The CDR3 loop spans 13 amino acids. Germline CDR1 reads SEHNR; CDR2 reads FQNEAQ (reference sequence). CDR3 residues: CASSPTSGPREFF. In DNA form, the CDR3 reads TGTGCCAGCAGCCCGACTAGCGGGCCAAGGGAGTTCTTC.

V and J are TRBV7-2 and TRBJ2-6, with 12 bases that match TRBD1. The CDR3 contains 19 residues. Trimming at V came to 5 bases and at J to 4 bases, leaving 12 bases not matched to a gene. Germline CDR1 and CDR2: SGHTA and FQGNSA. The CDR3 sequence is CASSHRGTGGDWGANVLTF. The CDR3 nucleotides are TGTGCCAGCAGCCACCGAGGGACAGGGGGCGATTGGGGGGCCAACGTCCTGACTTTC.

CDR3 region: CASSAQRGEAFF. CDR3 sequence (DNA): TGTGCCAGCAGTGCGCAACGGGGGGAAGCTTTCTTT. This chain connects TRBV2 to TRBJ1-1; weak D call: TRBD1 (5 bases). V lost 4 bases to trimming and J lost 8 bases, with 11 bases between them. The CDR3 has 12 amino acids. Germline V gene data show CDR1 as SNHLY and CDR2 as FYNNEI.

This clone has only one observation. The chain recombines TRBV10-3 with TRBJ2-3; possible D gene TRBD2, 7 bases. Deletions cut 8 bases from V and 5 bases from J, with 14 bases between. Germline-derived CDR1 and CDR2 are ENHRY and SYGVKD. CDR3 length: 13 amino acids. Written as DNA, the CDR3 is TGTGCCATCTCCGGGGGGCCCGGAGATACGCAGTATTTT. Amino acid sequence: CAISGGPGDTQYF.

The gene calls are TRBV13 and TRBJ1-1; 8 bases align to TRBD1. The junction had 10 bases not matched to a gene; V was cut back by 4 bases and J by 0 bases. The V gene's germline CDR1 is PRHDT and CDR2 FYEKMQ (reference sequence). This CDR3 is 17 amino acids long. Here the CDR3 DNA reads TGTGCCAGCAGCTCCCTGACAGGGGATAAGGTGAACACTGAAGCTTTCTTT. It codes for CASSSLTGDKVNTEAFF.

The table lists this clone with a count of one. The chain employs TRBV28 and TRBJ1-3; D call uncertain. The CDR3 has 12 amino acids. CDR1 is MDHEN and CDR2 is SYDVKM in the germline V gene. V lost 7 bases, J lost 4 bases, and 8 bases lay in between. CDR3 sequence: CASTSGGNTIYF. The CDR3 DNA sequence: TGTGCCAGCACGTCGGGAGGAAACACCATATATTTT.

This rearrangement joins TRBV2 to TRBJ1-3; D might be TRBD1 (5 bases). The CDR3 extends over 14 amino acids. Per germline, CDR1 SNHLY and CDR2 FYNNEI. The ends were cut back, 3 bases at V and 3 bases at J, with 9 bases in the middle. The CDR3 spells CASSDWGVGNTIYF. In nucleotides, the CDR3 is TGTGCCAGCAGTGATTGGGGGGTTGGAAACACCATATATTTT.

This clone was observed a handful of times. As DNA, the CDR3 is TGTGCCAGCAGATCCCTCAGGAACACTGAAGCTTTCTTT. Translating gives CASRSLRNTEAFF. The V gene is TRBV7-2, the J gene TRBJ1-1; D remains ambiguous. The CDR3 contains 13 residues. Germline-derived CDR1 and CDR2 are SGHTA and FQGNSA. Trimming cost V 6 bases and J 1 base, with 9 bases left between them. The complete variable domain, with remaining parts taken from reference TRBV7-2 and TRBJ1-1, reads GAGVSQSPSNKVTEKGKDVELRCDPISGHTALYWYRQSLGQGLEFLIYFQGNSAPDKSGLPSDRFSAERTGGSVSTLTIQRTQQEDSAVYLCASRSLRNTEAFFGQGTRLTVV.

The chain has TRBV6-1 and TRBJ1-5; D not resolved. This CDR3 has 12 residues. Trimming took 2 bases from V and 9 from J, leaving 8 bases between them. Germline CDR1 and CDR2: MNHNS and SASEGT. The CDR3 here is CASSELQMPQHF. The DNA for the CDR3 is TGTGCCAGCAGTGAATTGCAGATGCCCCAGCATTTT.

The chain employs TRBV7-2 and TRBJ2-4; D may be TRBD2 (7 bases). The V and J ends lost 5 bases and 16 bases respectively, with 21 bases between them. The length of the CDR3 is 13 residues. Germline CDR1 is SGHTA and CDR2 is FQGNSA. In nucleotides, the CDR3 is TGTGCCAGCAGCCAGCGTGGGAGGGGGAATCGATACTTC. It is translated as CASSQRGRGNRYF.

The chain recombines TRBV20-1 with TRBJ1-1; D remains unclear. The length of the CDR3 is 10 residues. Between the trimmed V and J ends, which lost 3 bases and 5 bases, there was a span of 4 bases. CDR1 is DFQATT and CDR2 is SNEGSKA in the germline V gene (reference sequence). The CDR3 loop is CSASQTEAFF. The CDR3 region has the DNA TGCAGTGCTAGCCAGACTGAAGCTTTCTTT.

V usage is TRBV6-5 and J usage is TRBJ1-5, with a possible D match to TRBD1 (6 bases). The length of the CDR3 is 15 residues. Germline V gene lookup returns CDR1 MNHEY and CDR2 SVGAGI. V lost 6 bases and J 3 bases, leaving 15 bases between the germline ends. CDR3 DNA: TGTGCCAGCAGCGCGATGACAGGAAACAATCAGCCCCAGCATTTT. Amino acid sequence: CASSAMTGNNQPQHF.

As DNA, the CDR3 is TGTGCCAGCAGCGTACAGGGGAACTCTGGAAACACCATATATTTT. Translating gives CASSVQGNSGNTIYF. The rearrangement links TRBV9 to TRBJ1-3, with D perhaps TRBD1 (6 bases). CDR3 length: 15 residues. Deletions cut 1 base from V and 0 bases from J, with 8 bases between. The V gene's germline CDR1 is SGDLS and CDR2 YYNGEE.

The V and J genes are TRBV5-1 and TRBJ2-7; D possibly corresponds to TRBD2 (6 bases). The germline V gene encodes CDR1 SGHRS and CDR2 YFSETQ. This CDR3 contains 15 residues. The V gene lost 4 bases and the J gene lost 2 bases, with 16 bases spanning the gap. The CDR3 region is CASSPSGTEAYEQYF. The CDR3, as DNA: TGCGCCAGCAGCCCCTCCGGGACTGAAGCCTACGAGCAGTACTTC.

This clone was recorded once. The chain is built from TRBV3-1 (or the pseudogene TRBV3-2) and TRBJ1-6, with no clear D. Germline V gene lookup returns CDR1 LGHDT and CDR2 YNNKEL (reference sequence). This CDR3 comprises 14 residues. The V and J ends lost 1 base and 7 bases respectively, with 8 bases between them. The CDR3 here is CASSQATDNSPLHF. CDR3 DNA: TGTGCCAGCAGCCAAGCCACAGACAATTCACCCCTCCACTTT.

The chain couples TRBV5-1 to TRBJ1-2, with 9 nucleotides matching TRBD1. After removal of 3 bases from V and 0 bases from J, the junction contained 6 bases not matched to a gene. This CDR3 has 16 amino acids. The germline V gene has CDR1 SGHRS and CDR2 YFSETQ. The DNA for the CDR3 is TGCGCCAGCAGCTCGGGACAGGGTGTAACTAACTATGGCTACACCTTC. It specifies CASSSGQGVTNYGYTF.

The chain uses TRBV18 and TRBJ1-2; TRBD1 might be the D (6 bases). This CDR3 comprises 18 residues. Trimming cost V 1 base and J 4 bases, with 22 bases left between them. Germline CDR1 KGHSH, CDR2 LQKENI. CDR3 sequence (DNA): TGTGCCAGCTCACCACAGGTGCAGGGGCCAACACCGAGCTATGGCTACACCTTC. This encodes CASSPQVQGPTPSYGYTF. Full variable domain (remainder filled in from reference TRBV18 and TRBJ1-2): NAGVMQNPRHLVRRRGQEARLRCSPMKGHSHVYWYRQLPEEGLKFMVYLQKENIIDESGMPKERFSAEFPKEGPSILRIQQVVRGDSAAYFCASSPQVQGPTPSYGYTFGSGTRLTVV.

The V call is TRBV5-1, the J call TRBJ1-4; 7 bases match TRBD1. V lost 1 base, J lost 6 bases, and 0 bases stayed unmatched. The length of the CDR3 is 13 residues. CDR1 and CDR2 from the germline V gene are SGHRS and YFSETQ. The CDR3 loop is CASSLTGDEKLFF. CDR3 nucleotides: TGCGCCAGCAGCTTGACAGGGGATGAAAAACTGTTTTTT.

The rearrangement uses TRBV12-5 and TRBJ1-2; D possibly corresponds to TRBD1 (5 bases). The CDR3 consists of 12 residues. Per the germline V gene, CDR1 is LGHNT and CDR2 is FRNRAP. V was shortened by 3 bases and J by 7 bases, with 9 bases between the two germline ends. The CDR3 DNA reads as TGTGCTAGTGGTTTAGCAGGGTTTGGCTACACCTTC. Its translation: CASGLAGFGYTF.

This clone has only a few counts. CDR3 amino acids: CASSAEAGSYGYTF. CDR3 bases: TGTGCCAGCAGTGCAGAGGCAGGGTCGTATGGCTACACCTTC. The genes are TRBV6-4 and TRBJ1-2; D may be TRBD1 (5 bases). The V end was cut by 4 bases, the J end by 5 bases, with 14 bases between. The CDR3 runs to 14 residues. From germline, CDR1 is MRHNA and CDR2 SNTAGT.

The chain carries TRBV4-3 and TRBJ2-7; 10 bases agree with TRBD2. Germline V gene lookup returns CDR1 LGHNA and CDR2 YSLEER. The junction had 8 bases not matched to a gene; V was cut back by 6 bases and J by 3 bases. The CDR3 is 15 amino acids. The chain's CDR3 is CASRPKREGIYEQYF. The CDR3 nucleotides read TGCGCCAGCAGACCCAAGCGGGAGGGAATCTACGAGCAGTACTTC.

The J gene is TRBJ1-2, the V gene TRBV6-2 or TRBV6-3; the match to TRBD1 covers 8 bases. The CDR3 is 14 amino acids. Germline V gene sequence: CDR1 MNHEY, CDR2 SVGEGT. V trimming: 6 bases; J trimming: 8 bases; junction bases outside the gene matches: 11. The CDR3 spells CASSRNQGARGYTF. The CDR3 region has the DNA TGTGCCAGCAGCCGAAATCAGGGGGCGCGGGGCTACACCTTC.

The rearrangement uses TRBV3-1 (or the pseudogene TRBV3-2) and TRBJ1-1, with TRBD1 identical over 12 bases. The germline gives CDR1 LGHDT, CDR2 YNNKEL (reference sequence). The junction had 12 bases not matched to a gene; V was cut back by 4 bases and J by 12 bases. The CDR3 spans 15 residues. CDR3 loop: CASSPGQGAYQSTFF. As DNA, the CDR3 is TGTGCCAGCAGCCCGGGACAGGGGGCATATCAGTCCACTTTCTTT.

The chain joins TRBV27 to TRBJ2-3; 7 bases map to TRBD1. Trimming took 7 bases from V and 5 from J; bases not matched to a gene: 6. The CDR3 contains 13 residues. Germline lookup yields CDR1 MNHEY and CDR2 SMNVEV (reference sequence). In nucleotides, the CDR3 is TGTGCCAGCAAACCGACAGGGAGAGATACGCAGTATTTT. Amino acids: CASKPTGRDTQYF.

The CDR3 region is CASSEAVGSIYEQYF. The CDR3 DNA follows: TGTGCCAGCAGTGAAGCTGTCGGGAGTATCTACGAGCAGTACTTC. The J gene is TRBJ2-7, the V gene TRBV6-1, with D possibly matching TRBD2 (6 bases). This CDR3 region has 15 residues. Looked up from germline, CDR1 is MNHNS and CDR2 is SASEGT. V was trimmed by 0 bases and J by 3 bases, leaving 12 bases between them.

This chain uses TRBV7-9 with TRBJ2-7; D might be TRBD2 (5 bases). The CDR3 is made up of 14 amino acids. V lost 4 bases to trimming and J lost 6 bases, with 16 bases between them. The germline gives CDR1 SEHNR, CDR2 FQNEAQ (reference sequence). CDR3 sequence (DNA): TGTGCCAGCAGCTATGCGGGCGACGTAAGCGAGCAGTACTTC. As protein: CASSYAGDVSEQYF.

This chain joins TRBV12-3 or TRBV12-4 and TRBJ1-3; D remains unclear. V gave up 6 bases and J gave up 0 bases, with 6 bases separating them. CDR3 length equals 13 residues. CDR3 nucleotides: TGTGCCAGCAGGTACAACTCTGGAAACACCATATATTTT. Translating it yields CASRYNSGNTIYF.

The chain recombines TRBV21-1 with TRBJ2-3; TRBD2 reflects the table's D call only, with no check against the DNA. TRBV21-1 is tagged as a pseudogene. The CDR3 loop spans 16 amino acids. The DNA of the CDR3 is TGTGCCAGCAGCAATAGAGAGGGGACTTCTATAGATACGCAGTATTTT. Protein sequence: CASSNREGTSIDTQYF.